This T cell receptor (beta chain) is drawn from a study of naive and memory T cell subsets. Ligated cDNA underwent four rounds of PCR with nested alpha and beta constant region primers and SP2. In TCRdb, the 5' RACE reads were re-called with MiXCR into one record per CDR3 protein. The profile shows 50,000 to 60,000 distinct CDR3 sequences, roughly 7.5% of them singletons. Trimming cost V 1 base and J 6 bases, with 13 bases left between them. The CDR3 covers 14 residues. Germline lookup yields CDR1 SGHTA and CDR2 FQGNSA. TCR cDNA received a 3' ligated oligonucleotide that carried a UMI. Adult healthy volunteers gave 2.5 ml peripheral blood for whole-blood RNA.

The V gene is TRBV7-2, the J gene TRBJ2-7, with no clear D. This TCR was recovered from a female donor in good health. In DNA form, the CDR3 reads TGTGCCAGCAGCTTAGGACCCAGCACAAGCGAGCAGTACTTC. As protein: CASSLGPSTSEQYF.